The 3 T cell receptor beta chains in this list originate from one sample, sequenced in a study of shared clonotypes between healthy human individuals (dated by TCRdb to the early 2020s). Libraries were made using the immunoSEQ multiplex PCR assay. The clones in this table, taken by TCRdb from immuneACCESS, are in-frame only. Not every clone is retained; where verified, under half of the shortfall comes from an unresolved V gene, and the cause of the rest is unknown. The sample records around 2.1 million clones, more than 85% of which are singletons. The top ten clones comprise around 1.7% of the sample. CD8 naive samples were obtained by positive selection for CCR7 among CD45RO-negative cells, yielding a CD45RA+CCR7+ population from which TemRA cells were excluded. Sequenced input: naive CD8+ T cells from PBMCs. What the cell subset or site label conveys for this sample: CD45RA+CCR7+. These TCRs come from a man aged 18 to 35 in good health. Some clones in this sample may be carry-over from other donors' samples.

This sequence joins TRBV7-9 and TRBJ2-5, with TRBD2 matching 10 bases. The CDR3 runs to 16 residues. Trimming at V came to 6 bases and at J to 5 bases, leaving 12 bases not matched to a gene. Germline V lookup: CDR1 SEHNR, CDR2 FQNEAQ (reference sequence). The CDR3 loop reads CASSSSEREGLETQYF. For the CDR3, the DNA is TGTGCCAGCAGTTCATCCGAGCGGGAGGGCCTTGAGACCCAGTACTTC.

The V gene is TRBV7-6, the J gene TRBJ2-2; TRBD2 aligns across 13 bases. This CDR3 has 17 amino acids. The germline V gene has CDR1 SGHVS and CDR2 FNYEAQ. V lost 5 bases and J lost 0; bases outside the gene matches: 3. For the CDR3, the DNA is TGTGCCAGCAGCACCGGACTAGCGGGGGCGAACACCGGGGAGCTGTTTTTT. Translating it yields CASSTGLAGANTGELFF.

Concerning this clone: Other DNA sequences in this specimen translate into the identical CDR3. The chain uses TRBV28 and TRBJ2-3; unclear D gene. The V gene's germline CDR1 is MDHEN and CDR2 SYDVKM. This CDR3 has 14 amino acids. With 2 bases removed from V and 3 bases from J, the gap between germline ends came to 9 bases. This CDR3 is CASSLRLGTDTQYF. CDR3 DNA sequence: TGTGCCAGCAGTTTACGCCTAGGAACAGATACGCAGTATTTT. The whole variable domain, filled in from reference TRBV28 and TRBJ2-3, reads DVKVTQSSRYLVKRTGEKVFLECVQDMDHENMFWYRQDPGLGLRLIYFSYDVKMKEKGDIPEGYSVSREKKERFSLILESASTNQTSMYLCASSLRLGTDTQYFGPGTRLTVL.